These 28 T cell receptor beta chains came from one sample sequenced in a study of blood T cell repertoires in COVID-19. Only in-frame clones appear in the TCRdb table, and some are missing; sequencing was by immunoSEQ multiplex PCR. The sample lists over 100,000 clones, nearly 70% occurring once. Sequenced sample: peripheral blood. The receptors come from a woman in her 70s with acute or convalescent COVID-19.

V is TRBV11-2 and J is TRBJ1-2, with 9 positions matching TRBD1. This CDR3 has 14 amino acids. V was pared by 6 bases and J by 7 bases, with 9 bases of the junction left unmatched. Germline values: CDR1 SGHAT, CDR2 FQNNGV. This chain's CDR3 is CASSSTTGGGGYTF. The DNA for the CDR3 is TGTGCCAGCAGTTCCACGACAGGGGGAGGTGGCTACACCTTC. The whole variable domain, remainder taken from reference TRBV11-2 and TRBJ1-2, is EAGVAQSPRYKIIEKRQSVAFWCNPISGHATLYWYQQILGQGPKLLIQFQNNGVVDDSQLPKDRFSAERLKGVDSTLKIQPAKLEDSAVYLCASSSTTGGGGYTFGSGTRLTVV.

With respect to this clone: This specimen includes other DNA sequences encoding the same CDR3. The gene calls are TRBV5-5 and TRBJ2-2; tentative D call: TRBD1 (5 bases). Germline V gives CDR1 SGHKS, CDR2 YYEKEE (reference sequence). The CDR3 covers 15 residues. The V gene lost 4 bases and the J gene lost 0 bases, with 10 bases spanning the gap. CDR3 bases: TGTGCCAGCAGCCTGGCCAGGGCGAACACCGGGGAGCTGTTTTTT. Protein product: CASSLARANTGELFF.

This clone was counted only a few times. V is TRBV7-2 and J is TRBJ2-7; 7 bases match TRBD1. CDR3 length: 13 residues. J gave up 2 bases and V 6 bases, and 4 bases lay outside the gene matches. Germline V lookup: CDR1 SGHTA, CDR2 FQGNSA. In nucleotides, the CDR3 is TGTGCCAGCAGATCCCAGGGGGCCTACGAGCAGTACTTC. Its protein is CASRSQGAYEQYF. The full variable domain, completed using reference TRBV7-2 and TRBJ2-7, is GAGVSQSPSNKVTEKGKDVELRCDPISGHTALYWYRQSLGQGLEFLIYFQGNSAPDKSGLPSDRFSAERTGGSVSTLTIQRTQQEDSAVYLCASRSQGAYEQYFGPGTRLTVT.

Concerning this clone itself: At one of its ends the junction is not consistent with the germline gene, which may arise from a read error. The genes are TRBV3-1 (or the pseudogene TRBV3-2) and TRBJ2-7, with D possibly being TRBD1 (5 bases). Germline V gene data show CDR1 as LGHDT and CDR2 as YNNKEL (reference sequence). This CDR3 is 12 amino acids long. This CDR3 reads CASSQDPVKGHF. The CDR3, as DNA: TGTGCCAGCAGCCAAGACCCAGTAAAGGGGCACTTC.

The rearrangement joins TRBV27 to TRBJ2-2; a possible D gene is TRBD2 (6 bases). V was clipped by 2 bases and J by 6 bases, with 19 bases between them. CDR3 length equals 17 residues. Germline values: CDR1 MNHEY, CDR2 SMNVEV (reference sequence). The CDR3 reads CASSLGLRLGSSGELFF. CDR3 sequence (DNA): TGTGCCAGCAGTTTAGGTTTAAGACTAGGGTCCTCCGGGGAGCTGTTTTTT.

The chain is built from TRBV28 and TRBJ2-5, with TRBD1 identical over 7 bases. Per the germline V gene, CDR1 is MDHEN and CDR2 is SYDVKM. The junction had 12 bases not matched to a gene; V was cut back by 6 bases and J by 2 bases. The CDR3 consists of 16 residues. CDR3: CASRRPGQIKQETQYF. CDR3 bases: TGTGCCAGCAGACGACCGGGACAGATAAAACAAGAGACCCAGTACTTC.

This sequence joins TRBV7-9 and TRBJ1-1; TRBD1 matches at 9 bases. Germline assignment: CDR1 SEHNR and CDR2 FQNEAQ (reference sequence). The CDR3 runs to 15 residues. J lost 0 bases, V lost 1 base, and 0 bases had no gene match. This chain's CDR3 is CASSLGTGVNTEAFF. The CDR3 DNA reads as TGTGCCAGCAGCTTAGGGACAGGGGTGAACACTGAAGCTTTCTTT.

The rearrangement uses TRBV6-5 and TRBJ2-1, with TRBD2 as a possible D gene (5 bases). V was pared by 9 bases and J by 7 bases, with 19 bases between. Germline V lookup: CDR1 MNHEY, CDR2 SVGAGI. This CDR3 has 14 residues. In nucleotides, the CDR3 is TGTGCCAGTATTTTAGCAGGCGGGTGGAATGAGCAGTTCTTC. Translation: CASILAGGWNEQFF.

This clone appeared a few times. The rearrangement uses TRBV18 and TRBJ1-5, with D unresolved. The V and J ends lost 2 bases and 2 bases respectively, with 7 bases between them. Germline assignment: CDR1 KGHSH and CDR2 LQKENI. The CDR3 runs 14 residues. This CDR3 reads CASSPKVGNQPQHF. Written as DNA, the CDR3 is TGTGCCAGCTCACCAAAAGTAGGCAATCAGCCCCAGCATTTT. Looking up the rest from reference TRBV18 and TRBJ1-5 gives the full variable domain: NAGVMQNPRHLVRRRGQEARLRCSPMKGHSHVYWYRQLPEEGLKFMVYLQKENIIDESGMPKERFSAEFPKEGPSILRIQQVVRGDSAAYFCASSPKVGNQPQHFGDGTRLSIL.

This clone was found once. The chain uses TRBV10-3 and TRBJ2-7, with D possibly matching TRBD1 (5 bases). There are 13 residues in the CDR3. V lost 9 bases and J 2 bases, leaving 14 bases between the germline ends. Per the germline V gene, CDR1 is ENHRY and CDR2 is SYGVKD. The CDR3 DNA sequence: TGTGCCATTCAATCCGACAGCACCTACGAGCAGTACTTC. This sequence encodes CAIQSDSTYEQYF.

This clone turned up a few times. V gene TRBV19 combines with J gene TRBJ2-1, with 9 bases aligning to TRBD2. The junction had 1 base not matched to a gene; V was cut back by 2 bases and J by 2 bases. This CDR3 is 15 amino acids long. CDR1 is LNHDA and CDR2 is SQIVND in the germline V gene (reference sequence). This CDR3 reads CASSISGGPYNEQFF. CDR3 nucleotide sequence: TGTGCCAGTAGTATAAGCGGGGGGCCCTACAATGAGCAGTTCTTC.

This clone was seen a few times. V usage is TRBV28 and J usage is TRBJ1-2, with TRBD1 identical over 8 bases. V was clipped by 6 bases and J by 8 bases; unmatched bases: 8. Per the germline V gene, CDR1 is MDHEN and CDR2 is SYDVKM. The CDR3 length is 13 residues. The CDR3 nucleotides read TGTGCCAGCAGGCCCGGGACAGGCTGGGGCTACACCTTC. This sequence encodes CASRPGTGWGYTF.

The chain recombines TRBV29-1 with TRBJ1-3; 7 bases match TRBD1. The ends lost 0 bases at V and 0 bases at J; junction bases unmatched: 11. Looked up from germline, CDR1 is SQVTM and CDR2 is ANQGSEA. This CDR3 is built from 18 residues. The CDR3 is CSVEDLPAGGNSGNTIYF. The CDR3 DNA is TGCAGCGTTGAAGATCTTCCTGCAGGGGGGAACTCTGGAAACACCATATATTTT.

This chain connects TRBV10-2 to TRBJ1-6, with 9 bases identical to TRBD1. CDR1 and CDR2 from the germline V gene are WSHSY and SAAADI. The CDR3 is 15 amino acids. V shed 4 bases and J 6 bases; nucleotides not matched to a gene: 4. The CDR3 coding sequence is TGCGCCAGCAGTGTTGGACAGGGGTTTAATTCACCCCTCCACTTT. It specifies CASSVGQGFNSPLHF.

This clone was seen a handful of times. CDR3 sequence (DNA): TGTGCCAGCTCATGGGTAGGGGGCCGGTCAGATACGCAGTATTTT. It encodes CASSWVGGRSDTQYF. The chain joins TRBV18 to TRBJ2-3, with TRBD1 matching over 7 bases. Germline loops: CDR1 KGHSH, CDR2 LQKENI. V gave up 5 bases and J gave up 4 bases; unmatched junction bases: 9. The CDR3 extends over 15 amino acids.

V gene TRBV3-1 (or the pseudogene TRBV3-2) combines with J gene TRBJ1-3, with D unclear. Germline V gene data show CDR1 as LGHDT and CDR2 as YNNKEL (reference sequence). This CDR3 region has 14 residues. Trimming removed 2 bases from V and 6 bases from J, with 11 bases in between. The CDR3 DNA follows: TGTGCCAGCAGCCAAAACCCCGGAGTAAACACCATATATTTT. Its protein is CASSQNPGVNTIYF.

V usage is TRBV15 and J usage is TRBJ2-6; D gene unclear. The germline V and J ends were trimmed by 0 bases and 5 bases, with 5 bases remaining between them. The CDR3 sequence is 14 residues long. Per germline, CDR1 LNHNV and CDR2 YYDKDF (reference sequence). The chain's CDR3 is CATSRDNRANVLTF. The CDR3 DNA reads TGTGCCACCAGCAGAGATAACAGGGCCAACGTCCTGACTTTC.

This clone was counted a few times. The rearrangement uses TRBV6-2 or TRBV6-3 and TRBJ1-6; D possibly corresponds to TRBD1 (6 bases). This CDR3 has 16 amino acids. V was cut by 6 bases and J by 7 bases, with 19 bases left in between. Germline CDR1 and CDR2: MNHEY and SVGEGT. Here the CDR3 reads CASSHRDPGGNSPLHF. The CDR3, as DNA: TGTGCCAGCAGCCACAGGGACCCCGGTGGGAATTCACCCCTCCACTTT.

This sequence joins TRBV11-3 and TRBJ2-3; TRBD1 matches 8 bases. The length of the CDR3 is 15 residues. Germline V gene lookup returns CDR1 SGHNT and CDR2 YENEEA. The ends lost 4 bases at V and 5 bases at J; junction bases unmatched: 8. This chain's CDR3 is CASSSHMDREDTQYF. The CDR3, as DNA: TGTGCCAGCAGCTCCCACATGGACAGGGAAGATACGCAGTATTTT.

This rearrangement joins TRBV19 to TRBJ2-1; tentative D call: TRBD1 (6 bases). The CDR3 is made up of 13 amino acids. V lost 6 bases and J 8 bases, leaving 14 bases between the germline ends. The germline CDR1 and CDR2 sequences are LNHDA and SQIVND (reference sequence). CDR3 loop: CASRWGLNDEQFF. The CDR3 DNA follows: TGTGCCAGTAGATGGGGGCTCAACGATGAGCAGTTCTTC.

V is TRBV11-2 and J is TRBJ1-1; TRBD1 agrees at 8 bases. This CDR3 is 16 amino acids long. V shed 1 base and J 7 bases; nucleotides not matched to a gene: 11. CDR1 is SGHAT, CDR2 FQNNGV, per germline. This chain's CDR3 is CASSLVNQGAVGEAFF. The CDR3 DNA is TGTGCCAGCAGCTTAGTAAACCAGGGGGCTGTCGGTGAAGCTTTCTTT.

This clone has a single count. The J gene is TRBJ2-3, the V gene TRBV7-6, with TRBD2 matching over 15 bases. The length of the CDR3 is 18 residues. Trimming at V came to 0 bases and at J to 4 bases, leaving 5 bases not matched to a gene. CDR1 is SGHVS and CDR2 is FNYEAQ in the germline V gene. The CDR3 DNA is TGTGCCAGCAGCTTAGCGCTAGGACTAGCGGGAGGGTCAGATACGCAGTATTTT. This translates into CASSLALGLAGGSDTQYF.

The gene calls are TRBV28 and TRBJ1-5, with a weak D call TRBD1 (5 bases). Germline V gives CDR1 MDHEN, CDR2 SYDVKM. The CDR3 runs 15 residues. Trimming cost V 5 bases and J 2 bases, with 13 bases left between them. Written as DNA, the CDR3 is TGTGCCAGCAGTCAGGGAGGGAGTGGCAATCAGCCCCAGCATTTT. Translation: CASSQGGSGNQPQHF. The full variable domain, with the rest looked up from reference TRBV28 and TRBJ1-5, is DVKVTQSSRYLVKRTGEKVFLECVQDMDHENMFWYRQDPGLGLRLIYFSYDVKMKEKGDIPEGYSVSREKKERFSLILESASTNQTSMYLCASSQGGSGNQPQHFGDGTRLSIL.

The chain couples TRBV5-5 to TRBJ1-6; D perhaps matches TRBD1 (5 bases). Looked up from germline, CDR1 is SGHKS and CDR2 is YYEKEE (reference sequence). The CDR3 length is 15 residues. V dropped 2 bases and J dropped 9 bases, with 15 bases sitting between them. CDR3 in amino acids: CASSFLGELSSPLHF. CDR3 DNA: TGTGCCAGCAGCTTTCTAGGGGAATTAAGTTCACCCCTCCACTTT.

The table lists this clone with a count of one. The V and J genes are TRBV5-4 and TRBJ1-1, with TRBD1 matching over 8 bases. The J segment lost 4 bases and the V segment lost 3 bases, leaving 8 bases of the junction unmatched. This CDR3 contains 15 residues. Germline V gives CDR1 SGHNT, CDR2 YYREEE (reference sequence). Written as DNA, the CDR3 is TGTGCCAGCAGCTCCGGACAGGGCGGGAGCACTGAAGCTTTCTTT. This codes for CASSSGQGGSTEAFF.

This clone is medium-sized. This sequence joins TRBV27 and TRBJ1-2; D is unclear. V was trimmed by 2 bases and J by 0 bases, leaving 10 bases between them. CDR3 length: 15 residues. Germline V gives CDR1 MNHEY, CDR2 SMNVEV (reference sequence). DNA for the CDR3: TGTGCCAGCAGTTTAAAGCGAGAAGCTAACTATGGCTACACCTTC. Its translation: CASSLKREANYGYTF.

This clone showed up just once. The chain recombines TRBV11-1 with TRBJ2-1, with 10 bases matching TRBD2. This CDR3 spans 15 amino acids. The germline V gene encodes CDR1 SGHAT and CDR2 FQDESV (reference sequence). Losses at the gene ends were 5 bases for V and 8 bases for J; bases not matched to a gene: 9. CDR3 amino acids: CASSAWTSGGDEQFF. Written as DNA, the CDR3 is TGTGCCAGCAGCGCCTGGACTAGCGGAGGGGATGAGCAGTTCTTC.

This sequence joins TRBV5-6 and TRBJ2-6, with D possibly being TRBD1 (6 bases). From germline, CDR1 is SGHDT and CDR2 YYEEEE. The ends were cut back, 4 bases at V and 1 base at J, with 12 bases in the middle. This CDR3 contains 16 residues. The CDR3 loop reads CASSLTGSSGANVLTF. For the CDR3, the DNA is TGTGCCAGCAGCCTCACAGGGAGTTCTGGGGCCAACGTCCTGACTTTC.